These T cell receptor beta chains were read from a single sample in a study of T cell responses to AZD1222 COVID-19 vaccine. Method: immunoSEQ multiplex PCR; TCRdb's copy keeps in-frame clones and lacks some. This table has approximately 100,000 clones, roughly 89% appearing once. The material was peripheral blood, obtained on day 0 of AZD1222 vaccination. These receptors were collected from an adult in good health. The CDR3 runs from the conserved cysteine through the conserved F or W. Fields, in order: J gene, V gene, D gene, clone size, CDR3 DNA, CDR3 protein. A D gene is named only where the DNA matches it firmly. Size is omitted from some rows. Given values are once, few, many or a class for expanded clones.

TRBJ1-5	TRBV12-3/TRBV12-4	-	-	TGTGCCAGCAACCTATACAATCAGCCCCAGCATTTT	CASNLYNQPQHF
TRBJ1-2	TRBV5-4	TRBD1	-	TGTGCCAGCAGCTCCACCGGGGACAGTCGCGGCTACACCTTC	CASSSTGDSRGYTF
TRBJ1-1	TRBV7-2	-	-	TGTGCCAGCAGCCCCCCCGGGCCGCAGGGTGAAGCTTTCTTT	CASSPPGPQGEAFF
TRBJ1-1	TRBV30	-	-	TGTGCCTGGAGTGTAACACAGAACACTGAAGCTTTCTTT	CAWSVTQNTEAFF
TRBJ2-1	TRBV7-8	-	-	TGTGCCAGCAGCCAGGGGACAGAGCAGTTCTTC	CASSQGTEQFF
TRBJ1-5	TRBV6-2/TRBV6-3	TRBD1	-	TGTGCCAGCAGTTCGGACAGGCCGTATAGCAATCAGCCCCAGCATTTT	CASSSDRPYSNQPQHF
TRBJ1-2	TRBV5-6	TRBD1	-	TGTGCCAGCAGCACAACTCGACAGGGGGCTGGCTACACCTTC	CASSTTRQGAGYTF
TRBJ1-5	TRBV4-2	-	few	TGTGCCAGCAGCCCTGGGACGGACCGCAATCAGCCCCAGCATTTT	CASSPGTDRNQPQHF
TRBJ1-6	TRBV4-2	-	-	TGTGCCAGCAGCCAAGCGACCAGGGGCAATTCACCCCTCCACTTT	CASSQATRGNSPLHF
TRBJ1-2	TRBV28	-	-	TGTGCCAGCAGTTTATTACAGGGCGCCCACTATGGCTACACCTTC	CASSLLQGAHYGYTF
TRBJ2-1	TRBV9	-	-	TGTGCCAGCAGCGAGGAGCGGGCGCTGCTCAATGAGCAGTTCTTC	CASSEERALLNEQFF
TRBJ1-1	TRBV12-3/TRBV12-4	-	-	TGTGCCAGCAGTTTGCGCCCCGATGAAGCTTTCTTT	CASSLRPDEAFF
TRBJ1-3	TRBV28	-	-	TGTGCCAGCAGTATGGGTCGAGTGGCTGGAAACACCATATATTTT	CASSMGRVAGNTIYF
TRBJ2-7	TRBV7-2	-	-	TGTGCCAGCAGCTTAATGGGGGGAATCTACGAGCAGTACTTC	CASSLMGGIYEQYF
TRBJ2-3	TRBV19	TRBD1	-	TGTGCCAGTAACCGACAGGGGCGGATAGATACGCAGTATTTT	CASNRQGRIDTQYF
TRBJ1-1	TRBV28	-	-	TGTGCCAGCTCGGTGAACAGGCCTCGAACCTCTGAAGCTTTCTTT	CASSVNRPRTSEAFF
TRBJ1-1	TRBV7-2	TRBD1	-	TGTGCCAGCAGCTACGACAGGGTTGATGAAGCTTTCTTT	CASSYDRVDEAFF
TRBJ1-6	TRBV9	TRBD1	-	TGTGCCAGCAGCGCTCGCCGGGACAGGGATAATTCACCCCTCCACTTT	CASSARRDRDNSPLHF
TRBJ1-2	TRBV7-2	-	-	TGTGCCAGCAGCTTAGGCGTCTCCCGCTATGGCTACACCTTC	CASSLGVSRYGYTF
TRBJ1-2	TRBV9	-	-	TGTGCCAGCAGCGTCAATCCGACAGAAGATGGCTACACCTTC	CASSVNPTEDGYTF
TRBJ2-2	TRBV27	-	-	TGTGCCAGCAGTTTACTGGCCCCGAACACCGGGGAGCTGTTTTTT	CASSLLAPNTGELFF
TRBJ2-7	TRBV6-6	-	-	TGTGCCAGCCTTAATACAGGGAGCTCCTACGAGCAGTACTTC	CASLNTGSSYEQYF
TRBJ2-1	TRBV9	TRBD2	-	TGTGCCAGCAGCTCGGCGGGAGTAAACTACAATGAGCAGTTCTTC	CASSSAGVNYNEQFF
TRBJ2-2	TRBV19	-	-	TGTGCCAGTAGTCCGACAGGTCCGAGGGGGGAGCTGTTTTTT	CASSPTGPRGELFF
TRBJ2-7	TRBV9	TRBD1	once	TGTGCCAGCAGCGTAGATATAGGGGGCCCAAAGAGCGAGCAGTACTTC	CASSVDIGGPKSEQYF